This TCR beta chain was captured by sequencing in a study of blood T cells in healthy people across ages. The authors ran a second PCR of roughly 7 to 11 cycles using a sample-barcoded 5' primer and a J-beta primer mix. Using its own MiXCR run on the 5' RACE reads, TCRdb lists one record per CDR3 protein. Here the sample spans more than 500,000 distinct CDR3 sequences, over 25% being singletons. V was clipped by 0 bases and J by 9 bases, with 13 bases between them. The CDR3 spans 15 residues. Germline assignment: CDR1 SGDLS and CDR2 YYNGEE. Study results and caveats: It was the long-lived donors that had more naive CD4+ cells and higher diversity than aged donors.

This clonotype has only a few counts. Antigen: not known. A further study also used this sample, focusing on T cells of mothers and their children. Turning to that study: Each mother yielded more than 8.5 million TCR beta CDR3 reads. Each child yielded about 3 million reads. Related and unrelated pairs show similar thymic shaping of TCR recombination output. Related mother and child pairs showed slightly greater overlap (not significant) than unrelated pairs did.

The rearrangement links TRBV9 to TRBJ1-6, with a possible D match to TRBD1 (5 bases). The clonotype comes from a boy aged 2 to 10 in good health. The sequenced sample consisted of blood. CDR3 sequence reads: CASSVEWGQSSPLHF. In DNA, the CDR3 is TGTGCCAGCAGCGTAGAGTGGGGCCAAAGTTCACCCCTCCACTTT.